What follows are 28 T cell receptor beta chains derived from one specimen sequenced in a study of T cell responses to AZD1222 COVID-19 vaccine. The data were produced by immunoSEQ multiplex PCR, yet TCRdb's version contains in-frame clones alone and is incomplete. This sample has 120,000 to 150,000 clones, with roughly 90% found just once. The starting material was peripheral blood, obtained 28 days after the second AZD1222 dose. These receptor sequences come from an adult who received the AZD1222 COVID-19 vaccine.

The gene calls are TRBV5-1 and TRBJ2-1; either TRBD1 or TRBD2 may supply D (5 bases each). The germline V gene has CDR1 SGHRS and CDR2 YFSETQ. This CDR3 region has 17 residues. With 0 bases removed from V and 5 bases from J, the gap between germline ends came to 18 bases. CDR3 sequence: CASSLGRARRGHNEQFF. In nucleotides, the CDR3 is TGCGCCAGCAGCTTGGGTAGGGCCCGCCGGGGCCACAATGAGCAGTTCTTC. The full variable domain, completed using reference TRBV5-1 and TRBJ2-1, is KAGVTQTPRYLIKTRGQQVTLSCSPISGHRSVSWYQQTPGQGLQFLFEYFSETQRNKGNFPGRFSGRQFSNSRSEMNVSTLELGDSALYLCASSLGRARRGHNEQFFGPGTRLTVL.

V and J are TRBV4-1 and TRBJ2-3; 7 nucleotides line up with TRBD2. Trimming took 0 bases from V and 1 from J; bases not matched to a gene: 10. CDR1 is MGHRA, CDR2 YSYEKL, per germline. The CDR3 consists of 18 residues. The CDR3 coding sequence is TGCGCCAGCAGCCAAGATTACTTGGCTAGCGGCCGCACAGATACGCAGTATTTT. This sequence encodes CASSQDYLASGRTDTQYF.

This CDR3 is CASSLEPGPRETEAFF. Written as DNA, the CDR3 is TGTGCCAGCAGCTTAGAACCGGGGCCTCGGGAGACTGAAGCTTTCTTT. The chain recombines TRBV7-2 with TRBJ1-1; maybe TRBD1 (5 bases). The CDR3 has 16 residues. V gave up 1 base and J gave up 5 bases, with 17 bases separating them. The germline V gene encodes CDR1 SGHTA and CDR2 FQGNSA.

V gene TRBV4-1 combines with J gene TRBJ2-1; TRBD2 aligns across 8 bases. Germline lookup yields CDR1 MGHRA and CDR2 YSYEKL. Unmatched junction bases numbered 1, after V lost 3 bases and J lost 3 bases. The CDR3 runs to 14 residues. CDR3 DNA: TGCGCCAGCAGCCAGGGGACTAGCTACAATGAGCAGTTCTTC. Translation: CASSQGTSYNEQFF.

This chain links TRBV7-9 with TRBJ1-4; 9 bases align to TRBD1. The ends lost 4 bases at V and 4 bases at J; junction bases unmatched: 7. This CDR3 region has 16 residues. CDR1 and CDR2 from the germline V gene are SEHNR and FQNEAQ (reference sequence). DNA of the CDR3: TGTGCCAGCAGCTCGGCCATGGGACAGGGTAATGAAAAACTGTTTTTT. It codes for CASSSAMGQGNEKLFF.

CDR3 sequence reads: CASSLRTAYGYTF. Written as DNA, the CDR3 is TGTGCCAGCAGCCTCAGGACAGCCTATGGCTACACCTTC. The rearrangement uses TRBV7-9 and TRBJ1-2; a weak D match, TRBD1 (6 bases). There are 13 residues in the CDR3. Trimming left V 5 bases short and J 4 bases short, with 11 bases between. Per the germline V gene, CDR1 is SEHNR and CDR2 is FQNEAQ (reference sequence).

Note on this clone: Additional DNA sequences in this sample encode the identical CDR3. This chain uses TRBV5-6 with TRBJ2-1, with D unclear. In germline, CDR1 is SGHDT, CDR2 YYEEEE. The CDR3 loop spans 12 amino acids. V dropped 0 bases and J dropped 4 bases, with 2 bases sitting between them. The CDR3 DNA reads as TGTGCCAGCAGCTTGGTTTACAATGAGCAGTTCTTC. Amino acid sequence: CASSLVYNEQFF.

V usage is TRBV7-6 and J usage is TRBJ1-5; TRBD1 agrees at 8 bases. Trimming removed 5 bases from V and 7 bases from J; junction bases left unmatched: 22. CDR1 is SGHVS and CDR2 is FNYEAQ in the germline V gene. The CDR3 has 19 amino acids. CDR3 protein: CASSIRDRKKERGIQPQHF. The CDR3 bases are TGTGCCAGCAGCATTCGGGACAGGAAGAAGGAAAGGGGGATCCAGCCCCAGCATTTT.

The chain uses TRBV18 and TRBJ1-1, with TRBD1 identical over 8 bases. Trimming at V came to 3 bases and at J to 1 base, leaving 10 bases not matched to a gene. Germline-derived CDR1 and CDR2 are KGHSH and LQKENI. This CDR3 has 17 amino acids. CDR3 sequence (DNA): TGTGCCAGCTCACCCATTTCGACAGGGGTAGGGAACACTGAAGCTTTCTTT. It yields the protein CASSPISTGVGNTEAFF.

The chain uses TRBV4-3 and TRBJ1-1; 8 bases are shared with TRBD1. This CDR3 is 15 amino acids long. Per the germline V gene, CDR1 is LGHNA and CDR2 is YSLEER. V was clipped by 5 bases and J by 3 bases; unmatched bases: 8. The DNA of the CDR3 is TGCGCCAGCAGCAGGGAACAGGGGGGAGACACTGAAGCTTTCTTT. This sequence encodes CASSREQGGDTEAFF.

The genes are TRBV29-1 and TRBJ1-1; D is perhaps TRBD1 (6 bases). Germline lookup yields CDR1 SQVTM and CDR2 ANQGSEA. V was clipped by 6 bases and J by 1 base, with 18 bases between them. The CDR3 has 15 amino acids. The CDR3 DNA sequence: TGCAGCGTAATTCGTCCGGGACAAAAGAACACTGAAGCTTTCTTT. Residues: CSVIRPGQKNTEAFF.

The CDR3 reads CASSQDRGTEYGYTF. The CDR3 coding sequence is TGCGCCAGCAGCCAAGATCGAGGGACAGAATATGGCTACACCTTC. This chain links TRBV4-3 with TRBJ1-2; 7 positions agree with TRBD1. Germline V gene sequence: CDR1 LGHNA, CDR2 YSLEER. This CDR3 contains 15 residues. V shed 0 bases and J 5 bases; nucleotides not matched to a gene: 6.

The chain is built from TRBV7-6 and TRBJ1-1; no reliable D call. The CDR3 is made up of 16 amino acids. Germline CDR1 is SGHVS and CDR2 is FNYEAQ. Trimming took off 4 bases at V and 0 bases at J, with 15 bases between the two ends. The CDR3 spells CASSSPADFMNTEAFF. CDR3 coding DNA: TGTGCCAGCAGCTCCCCGGCGGATTTCATGAACACTGAAGCTTTCTTT.

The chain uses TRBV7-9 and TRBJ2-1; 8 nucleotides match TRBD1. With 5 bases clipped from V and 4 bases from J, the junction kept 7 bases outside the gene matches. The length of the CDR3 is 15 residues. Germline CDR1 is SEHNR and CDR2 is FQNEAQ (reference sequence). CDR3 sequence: CASSSRDRKYNEQFF. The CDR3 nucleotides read TGTGCCAGCAGCAGCCGGGACAGGAAGTACAATGAGCAGTTCTTC.

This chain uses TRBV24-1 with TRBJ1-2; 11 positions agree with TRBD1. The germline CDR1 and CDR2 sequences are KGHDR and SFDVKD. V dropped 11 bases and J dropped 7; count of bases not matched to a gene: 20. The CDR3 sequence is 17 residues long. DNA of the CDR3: TGTGCCATCGCGCATTCTCCGGGACAGGGGGGCCGAGGTGGCTACACCTTC. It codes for CAIAHSPGQGGRGGYTF.

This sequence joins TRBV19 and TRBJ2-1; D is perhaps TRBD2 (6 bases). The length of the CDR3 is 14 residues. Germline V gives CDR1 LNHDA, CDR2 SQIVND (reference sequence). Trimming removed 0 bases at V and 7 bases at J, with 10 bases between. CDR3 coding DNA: TGTGCCAGTAGTATAGATAATCGGGGGAATGAGCAGTTCTTC. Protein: CASSIDNRGNEQFF.

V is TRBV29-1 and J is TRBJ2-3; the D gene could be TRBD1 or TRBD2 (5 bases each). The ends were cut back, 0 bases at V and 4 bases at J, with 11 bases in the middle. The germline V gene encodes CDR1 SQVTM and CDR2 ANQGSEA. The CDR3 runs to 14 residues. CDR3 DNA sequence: TGCAGCGTTGAAGAGGCAGGGCGGGCAGATACGCAGTATTTT. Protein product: CSVEEAGRADTQYF.

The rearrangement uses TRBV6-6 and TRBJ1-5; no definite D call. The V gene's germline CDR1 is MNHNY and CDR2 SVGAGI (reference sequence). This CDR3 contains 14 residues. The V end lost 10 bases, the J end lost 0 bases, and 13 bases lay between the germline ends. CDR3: CATKDGYSNQPQHF. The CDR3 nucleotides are TGTGCCACTAAAGACGGGTATAGCAATCAGCCCCAGCATTTT.

As DNA, the CDR3 is TGCAGCGTCCTCGGACTAGCGGGAAGGTTTCCGCAGTTCTTC. Translated: CSVLGLAGRFPQFF. V and J are TRBV29-1 and TRBJ2-1, with 12 bases lining up with TRBD2. CDR1 is SQVTM and CDR2 is ANQGSEA in the germline V gene. The CDR3 has 14 residues. V shed 6 bases, J shed 12 bases, and the junction held 12 bases outside the gene matches.

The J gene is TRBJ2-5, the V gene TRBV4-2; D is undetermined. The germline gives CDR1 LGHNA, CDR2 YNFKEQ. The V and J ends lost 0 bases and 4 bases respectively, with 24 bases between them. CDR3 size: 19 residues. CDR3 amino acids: CASSQDFKGRLKGRETQYF. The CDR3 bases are TGTGCCAGCAGCCAAGATTTTAAGGGCAGGTTGAAGGGTCGAGAGACCCAGTACTTC.

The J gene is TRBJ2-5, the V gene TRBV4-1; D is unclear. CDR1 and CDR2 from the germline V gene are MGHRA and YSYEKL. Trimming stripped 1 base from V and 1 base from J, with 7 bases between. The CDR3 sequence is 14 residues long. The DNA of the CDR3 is TGCGCCAGCAGCCAAGTTAGCCCCCAAGAGACCCAGTACTTC. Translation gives CASSQVSPQETQYF.

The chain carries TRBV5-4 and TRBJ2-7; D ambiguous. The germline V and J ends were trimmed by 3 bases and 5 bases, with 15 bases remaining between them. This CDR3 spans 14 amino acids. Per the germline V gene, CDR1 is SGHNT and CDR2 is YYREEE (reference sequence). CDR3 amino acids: CASSWRNLQDEQYF. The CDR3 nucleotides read TGTGCCAGCAGCTGGCGGAACCTCCAGGACGAGCAGTACTTC.

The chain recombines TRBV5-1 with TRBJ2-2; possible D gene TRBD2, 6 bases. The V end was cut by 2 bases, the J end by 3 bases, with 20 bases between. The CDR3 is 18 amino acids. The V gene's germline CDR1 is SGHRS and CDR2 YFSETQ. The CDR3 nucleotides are TGCGCCAGCAGCTTCGCGGCTAGCGCCCTTCTTTACACCGGGGAGCTGTTTTTT. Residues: CASSFAASALLYTGELFF.

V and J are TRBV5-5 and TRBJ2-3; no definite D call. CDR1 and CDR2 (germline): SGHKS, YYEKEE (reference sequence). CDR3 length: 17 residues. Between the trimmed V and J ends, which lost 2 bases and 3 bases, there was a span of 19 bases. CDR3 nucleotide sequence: TGTGCCAGCAGCTTATTTCATCGCGCCCTTAGGACAGATACGCAGTATTTT. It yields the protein CASSLFHRALRTDTQYF.

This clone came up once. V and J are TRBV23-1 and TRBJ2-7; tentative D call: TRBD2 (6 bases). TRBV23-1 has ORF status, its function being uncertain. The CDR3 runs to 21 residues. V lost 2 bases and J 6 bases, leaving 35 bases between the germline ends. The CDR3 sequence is CASSQPTSQAGTCGIWSEQYF. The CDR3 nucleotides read TGCGCCAGCAGTCAACCTACAAGCCAGGCGGGCACCTGCGGGATATGGAGCGAGCAGTACTTC.

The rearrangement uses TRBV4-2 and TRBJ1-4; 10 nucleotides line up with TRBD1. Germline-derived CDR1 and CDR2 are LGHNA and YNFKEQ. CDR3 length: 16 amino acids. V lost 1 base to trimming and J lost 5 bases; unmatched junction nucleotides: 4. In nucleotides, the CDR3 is TGTGCCAGCAGCCAAGGAAAGGGACAGGGGAATGAAAAACTGTTTTTT. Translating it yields CASSQGKGQGNEKLFF.

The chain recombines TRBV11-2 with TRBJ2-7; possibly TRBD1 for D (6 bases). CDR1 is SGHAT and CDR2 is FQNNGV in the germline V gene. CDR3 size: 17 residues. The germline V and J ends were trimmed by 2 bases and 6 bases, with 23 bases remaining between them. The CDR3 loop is CASSLPGQTQKFAEQYF. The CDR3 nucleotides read TGTGCCAGCAGCTTACCAGGACAGACCCAGAAATTCGCCGAGCAGTACTTC.

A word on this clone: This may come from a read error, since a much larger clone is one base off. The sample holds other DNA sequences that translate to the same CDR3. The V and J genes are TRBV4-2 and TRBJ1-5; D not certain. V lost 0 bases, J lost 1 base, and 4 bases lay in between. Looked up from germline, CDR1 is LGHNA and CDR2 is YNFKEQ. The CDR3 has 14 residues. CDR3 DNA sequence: TGTGCCAGCAGCCAAGATGAAAGCAATCAGCCCCAGCATTTT. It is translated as CASSQDESNQPQHF.